These 11 T cell receptor beta chains were sequenced from one sample in a study of OX40 agonist ivuxolimab in advanced cancers. Generated by immunoSEQ multiplex PCR, the TCRdb table keeps only in-frame clones and is missing some. There are 40,000 to 60,000 clones in the sample; 90% to 95% occur only once, and approximately 23% lies in the top ten. Sample: CD4+ or CD8+ T cells sorted from blood, taken in a trial of the OX40 agonist ivuxolimab. These receptors were collected from an adult with an advanced solid tumor such as melanoma, head and neck, liver or kidney cancer.

The V and J genes are TRBV9 and TRBJ2-7; D is possibly TRBD1 (5 bases). Germline V gives CDR1 SGDLS, CDR2 YYNGEE. The CDR3 contains 12 residues. V was pared by 3 bases and J by 3 bases, with 7 bases between. The chain's CDR3 is CASSATGYEQYF. In DNA form, the CDR3 reads TGTGCCAGCAGCGCCACAGGCTACGAGCAGTACTTC. The entire variable domain, with the rest obtained from reference TRBV9 and TRBJ2-7, is as follows: DSGVTQTPKHLITATGQRVTLRCSPRSGDLSVYWYQQSLDQGLQFLIQYYNGEERAKGNILERFSAQQFPDLHSELNLSSLELGDSALYFCASSATGYEQYFGPGTRLTVT.

This chain joins TRBV7-9 and TRBJ2-3; D is undetermined. Trimming shortened V by 1 base and J by 3 bases, and 11 bases separated the two germline ends. The CDR3 is 15 residues long. Looked up from germline, CDR1 is SEHNR and CDR2 is FQNEAQ (reference sequence). The chain's CDR3 is CASSLEQTRTDTQYF. CDR3 nucleotide sequence: TGTGCCAGCAGCTTAGAACAGACGCGGACAGATACGCAGTATTTT.

The J gene is TRBJ2-3, the V gene TRBV19; no reliable D call. The V end was cut by 2 bases, the J end by 6 bases, with 21 bases between. Germline lookup yields CDR1 LNHDA and CDR2 SQIVND (reference sequence). CDR3 size: 17 residues. CDR3 DNA sequence: TGTGCCAGTAGTATATCGGGCAGAGTTGTTGCCGGGGATACGCAGTATTTT. Protein: CASSISGRVVAGDTQYF. The full variable domain, in which reference TRBV19 and TRBJ2-3 provide the parts outside the CDR3, is DGGITQSPKYLFRKEGQNVTLSCEQNLNHDAMYWYRQDPGQGLRLIYYSQIVNDFQKGDIAEGYSVSREKKESFPLTVTSAQKNPTAFYLCASSISGRVVAGDTQYFGPGTRLTVL.

This clone counts as medium-sized. The chain has TRBV28 and TRBJ2-2; D gene unclear. The germline V gene has CDR1 MDHEN and CDR2 SYDVKM. The V and J ends lost 6 bases and 0 bases respectively, with 11 bases between them. The CDR3 totals 15 residues. In nucleotides, the CDR3 is TGTGCCAGCAGGATCCCTGGTTCGAACACCGGGGAGCTGTTTTTT. Protein product: CASRIPGSNTGELFF.

This chain joins TRBV11-3 and TRBJ2-1; TRBD2 matches at 11 bases. Germline values: CDR1 SGHNT, CDR2 YENEEA. This CDR3 region has 15 residues. The V segment lost 4 bases and the J segment 7 bases; nucleotides outside the gene matches: 6. CDR3 in amino acids: CASSSTSGTSNEQFF. The CDR3 nucleotides read TGTGCCAGCAGCTCGACTAGCGGGACTAGTAATGAGCAGTTCTTC.

The chain has TRBV7-6 and TRBJ2-7; D is ambiguous. The V and J ends lost 1 base and 0 bases respectively, with 7 bases between them. Germline CDR1 reads SGHVS; CDR2 reads FNYEAQ. This CDR3 contains 14 residues. The CDR3 loop reads CASSLERLSYEQYF. The CDR3 coding sequence is TGTGCCAGCAGCTTAGAACGGCTCTCCTACGAGCAGTACTTC.

The J gene is TRBJ2-1, the V gene TRBV10-1; the D gene is possibly TRBD2 (7 bases). Germline values: CDR1 WNHNN, CDR2 SYGVQD (reference sequence). Trimming removed 2 bases from V and 10 bases from J, with 15 bases in between. The CDR3 loop spans 14 amino acids. The CDR3 loop is CASSESGGAGEQFF. CDR3 in DNA: TGCGCCAGCAGTGAGAGTGGGGGGGCAGGGGAGCAGTTCTTC.

This chain joins TRBV4-1 and TRBJ2-7; 11 nucleotides align to TRBD2. This CDR3 is 15 amino acids long. CDR1 is MGHRA, CDR2 YSYEKL, per germline. The junction had 3 bases not matched to a gene; V was cut back by 1 base and J by 4 bases. The CDR3 loop reads CASSQVTSGKYEQYF. The CDR3 DNA is TGCGCCAGCAGCCAAGTGACTAGCGGGAAATACGAGCAGTACTTC.

The rearrangement joins TRBV10-3 to TRBJ2-5; 7 bases are a match to TRBD2. CDR1 is ENHRY and CDR2 is SYGVKD in the germline V gene. The CDR3 has 15 residues. V gave up 4 bases and J gave up 1 base; unmatched junction bases: 6. Written as DNA, the CDR3 is TGTGCCATCAGTGGTCAGGCTAGCGGCCAAGAGACCCAGTACTTC. Protein product: CAISGQASGQETQYF.

The chain links TRBV5-6 to TRBJ2-7; D is tentatively TRBD1 or TRBD2 (6 bases each). The CDR3 loop spans 14 amino acids. CDR1 and CDR2 (germline): SGHDT, YYEEEE. V lost 0 bases, J lost 4 bases, and 11 bases lay in between. This chain's CDR3 is CASSLDREAYEQYF. The DNA of the CDR3 is TGTGCCAGCAGCTTGGACAGGGAGGCGTACGAGCAGTACTTC.

V is TRBV4-3 and J is TRBJ2-7; a possible D gene is TRBD1 (7 bases). The germline gives CDR1 LGHNA, CDR2 YSLEER. The V end lost 0 bases, the J end lost 3 bases, and 15 bases lay between the germline ends. The CDR3 consists of 16 residues. The CDR3 sequence: CASSQDFPGGGYEQYF. In nucleotides, the CDR3 is TGCGCCAGCAGCCAAGATTTCCCAGGGGGAGGCTACGAGCAGTACTTC.